These 15 T cell receptor beta chains were sequenced from one sample in a study of blood T cell repertoires in COVID-19. The assay was immunoSEQ multiplex PCR, and TCRdb's table has in-frame clones only and misses some. The top ten hold 8% to 13% of the sample, which has 250,000 to 300,000 clones, approximately 85% seen once. Sample: peripheral blood. All receptors derive from a woman in her 70s with acute or convalescent COVID-19.

J is TRBJ2-4 and V is TRBV4-1; D is possibly TRBD1 (6 bases). V was shortened by 1 base and J by 12 bases, with 19 bases between the two germline ends. The CDR3 totals 15 residues. From germline, CDR1 is MGHRA and CDR2 YSYEKL. DNA of the CDR3: TGCGCCAGCAGCCAAGCCTCCAGGGGAAACCCCCATCAGTACTTC. It specifies CASSQASRGNPHQYF.

The rearrangement links TRBV10-3 to TRBJ2-1, with 14 nucleotides matching TRBD2. The CDR3 has 15 amino acids. V lost 2 bases, J lost 6 bases, and 0 bases stayed unmatched. CDR1 and CDR2 from the germline V gene are ENHRY and SYGVKD. Here the CDR3 DNA reads TGTGCCATCAGTGAGGGACTAGCGGGGGGCAATGAGCAGTTCTTC. Translated: CAISEGLAGGNEQFF.

The chain combines TRBV5-6 with TRBJ1-5; no clear D gene. CDR3 size: 16 residues. With 4 bases removed from V and 4 bases from J, the gap between germline ends came to 18 bases. The germline CDR1 and CDR2 sequences are SGHDT and YYEEEE. The CDR3 sequence: CASSPILGGPNQPQHF. CDR3 nucleotide sequence: TGTGCCAGCAGCCCCATTCTAGGAGGGCCAAATCAGCCCCAGCATTTT.

The chain carries TRBV19 and TRBJ1-2; D perhaps matches TRBD1 (5 bases). Trimming took off 4 bases at V and 4 bases at J, with 16 bases between the two ends. The CDR3 loop spans 15 amino acids. Germline assignment: CDR1 LNHDA and CDR2 SQIVND (reference sequence). The CDR3 DNA sequence: TGTGCCAGTAGTAGCCCCGGGGGAACGCTCTATGGCTACACCTTC. The encoded protein is CASSSPGGTLYGYTF.

CDR3 sequence: CASSLQGGTEAFF. The CDR3 region has the DNA TGTGCCAGCAGCTTACAGGGGGGTACTGAAGCTTTCTTT. This sequence joins TRBV11-3 and TRBJ1-1, with TRBD1 matching 7 bases. The CDR3 totals 13 residues. CDR1 SGHNT and CDR2 YENEEA come from the germline V gene. The ends lost 2 bases at V and 5 bases at J; junction bases unmatched: 2.

The chain combines TRBV18 with TRBJ2-1; D perhaps matches TRBD2 (6 bases). With 2 bases removed from V and 7 bases from J, the gap between germline ends came to 6 bases. The germline V gene encodes CDR1 KGHSH and CDR2 LQKENI. The CDR3 covers 12 residues. The CDR3 sequence: CASSPGGNEQFF. In DNA form, the CDR3 reads TGTGCCAGCTCACCAGGGGGGAATGAGCAGTTCTTC.

The V call is TRBV5-6, the J call TRBJ1-1, with 7 nucleotides matching TRBD1. From germline, CDR1 is SGHDT and CDR2 YYEEEE. The CDR3 has 15 amino acids. Trimming at V came to 6 bases and at J to 1 base, leaving 9 bases not matched to a gene. CDR3 sequence (DNA): TGTGCCAGCATCCAGGGGGGCAGGGCGAACACTGAAGCTTTCTTT. It yields the protein CASIQGGRANTEAFF.

This rearrangement joins TRBV9 to TRBJ2-2; D possibly corresponds to TRBD2 (5 bases). Trimming removed 4 bases at V and 4 bases at J, with 11 bases between. There are 14 residues in the CDR3. The germline gives CDR1 SGDLS, CDR2 YYNGEE. The CDR3, as DNA: TGTGCCAGCAGCTCTTCGAGGGTCACCGGGGAGCTGTTTTTT. This gives the protein CASSSSRVTGELFF.

The V call is TRBV7-9, the J call TRBJ2-5; the D is unclear. Deletions cut 6 bases from V and 0 bases from J, with 5 bases between. Germline V CDR1 and CDR2: SEHNR, FQNEAQ (reference sequence). The CDR3 is 12 amino acids. This CDR3 reads CASSQDQETQYF. CDR3 DNA: TGTGCCAGCAGTCAGGACCAAGAGACCCAGTACTTC.

V usage is TRBV4-1 and J usage is TRBJ2-1; 13 positions agree with TRBD2. Germline CDR1 MGHRA, CDR2 YSYEKL. The CDR3 loop spans 20 amino acids. V was pared by 4 bases and J by 1 base, with 13 bases of the junction left unmatched. CDR3 sequence: CASSRLTTSGGAASYNEQFF. In DNA, the CDR3 is TGCGCCAGCAGCCGATTGACAACTAGCGGGGGGGCCGCTTCCTACAATGAGCAGTTCTTC.

This rearrangement joins TRBV18 to TRBJ1-5, with TRBD1 matching 7 bases. This CDR3 has 14 amino acids. The V gene's germline CDR1 is KGHSH and CDR2 LQKENI. V trimming: 6 bases; J trimming: 4 bases; junction bases outside the gene matches: 6. The CDR3: CASSQQGRNQPQHF. In nucleotides, the CDR3 is TGTGCCAGCTCGCAACAGGGGCGGAATCAGCCCCAGCATTTT.

The chain couples TRBV6-6 to TRBJ1-3, with D maybe TRBD1 (5 bases). Germline-derived CDR1 and CDR2 are MNHNY and SVGAGI (reference sequence). The CDR3 is made up of 14 amino acids. Trimming left V 2 bases short and J 4 bases short, with 9 bases between. The CDR3 nucleotides are TGTGCCAGCAGTTACCAGGGTGAAGGAAACACCATATATTTT. Amino acid sequence: CASSYQGEGNTIYF.

The chain carries TRBV3-1 (or the pseudogene TRBV3-2) and TRBJ1-1, with D hard to call. The CDR3 is 14 amino acids. V was pared by 4 bases and J by 1 base, with 10 bases between. CDR1 and CDR2 from the germline V gene are LGHDT and YNNKEL (reference sequence). The CDR3 DNA is TGTGCCAGCAGCCCTCAACAAGAGAACACTGAAGCTTTCTTT. Its translation is CASSPQQENTEAFF.

The chain joins TRBV3-1 (or the pseudogene TRBV3-2) to TRBJ2-3; D is possibly TRBD2 (7 bases). This CDR3 is 16 amino acids long. The germline V gene has CDR1 LGHDT and CDR2 YNNKEL (reference sequence). V was shortened by 4 bases and J by 2 bases, with 16 bases between the two germline ends. CDR3 sequence reads: CASSPLAGASTDTQYF. CDR3 nucleotide sequence: TGTGCCAGCAGCCCTCTGGCGGGGGCCTCCACAGATACGCAGTATTTT.

The chain couples TRBV29-1 to TRBJ1-1; the match to TRBD1 covers 7 bases. The CDR3 loop spans 12 amino acids. Trimming took 7 bases from V and 1 from J; bases not matched to a gene: 3. Germline lookup yields CDR1 SQVTM and CDR2 ANQGSEA. The CDR3, as DNA: TGCAGCGCCCGACAGGGGAACACTGAAGCTTTCTTT. Translating gives CSARQGNTEAFF.